The text below deals with one T cell receptor beta chain. The antigen is unknown. Both 60 Vbeta primers and 13 Jbeta primers went into the PCR. Only in-frame clones appear in the TCRdb table, and some are missing; sequencing was by immunoSEQ multiplex PCR. Here the sample spans approximately 190,000 clones, roughly nine tenths being singletons. The sample originates from a study of cytomegalovirus exposure and HLA in healthy donors. V gave up 10 bases and J gave up 6 bases; unmatched junction bases: 12. The CDR3 is made up of 14 amino acids. The germline V gene has CDR1 LNHNV and CDR2 YYDKDF (reference sequence). Points from the study as a whole: Indistinguishable V segments, including TRBV6-2 and TRBV6-3, were excluded. In a later analysis, at a false discovery rate of 0.05, under 20,000 TCR beta sequences matched HLA alleles. The majority of TCR sequences were rare, yet some public TCRs appeared in many donors. Analysis was carried out at a later point, and it linked a missense DCLRE1C variant to TCR beta V- and J-gene trimming.

The chain has TRBV15 and TRBJ2-1; 7 nucleotides align to TRBD2. This TCR derives from a boy younger than 10 in good health and CMV-seronegative. Sequenced material: PBMCs. The CDR3 DNA reads as TGTGCCATAGCGGGCCCCCCGGGAGGCAATGAGCAGTTCTTC. Amino acids: CAIAGPPGGNEQFF.